Listed here are 25 T cell receptor beta chains from one sample, sequenced in a study of T-cell memory formation after mild COVID-19. TCRdb recomputed calls from the 5' RACE reads with MiXCR, one row per CDR3 protein. Of around 340,000 distinct CDR3 sequences listed, 13% to 15% are singletons. The specimen was PBMCs or a T cell subset sorted from them (not recorded which). These receptors all come from a man aged 18 to 35 who had mild COVID-19 (a few samples of this study predate the infection). Cell type and time point are not known.

This clonotype has at least ten counts. The gene calls are TRBV6-5 and TRBJ2-5, with D possibly matching TRBD2 (5 bases). Germline values: CDR1 MNHEY, CDR2 SVGAGI. The CDR3 is made up of 15 amino acids. The V end was cut by 0 bases, the J end by 2 bases, with 10 bases between. The chain's CDR3 is CASSYSNTGQETQYF. The CDR3 DNA reads TGTGCCAGCAGTTACTCGAACACGGGGCAAGAGACCCAGTACTTC.

This clonotype was seen repeatedly, ten times or more. The CDR3 bases are TGTGCCAGCACCGAGACTAGCGGGGGTTACAATGAGCAGTTCTTC. It specifies CASTETSGGYNEQFF. The chain is built from TRBV5-5 and TRBJ2-1; 12 nucleotides line up with TRBD2. The length of the CDR3 is 15 residues. From germline, CDR1 is SGHKS and CDR2 YYEKEE (reference sequence). Trimming took 6 bases from V and 4 from J; bases not matched to a gene: 5.

This clonotype was found a few times. Sequence at one end of the junction differs from germline and may be a read error. This rearrangement joins TRBV5-1 to TRBJ2-2; 9 bases fit TRBD1. In germline, CDR1 is SGHRS, CDR2 YFSETQ. The CDR3 consists of 16 residues. The DNA for the CDR3 is TGCGCCAGCAGCGCTGGAGACAGGGGGAACACGGGGGAGCTGTTTTTT. Translation gives CASSAGDRGNTGELFF.

This clonotype has a count of ten or more. The chain employs TRBV4-3 and TRBJ2-1; a weak D match, TRBD2 (6 bases). The CDR3 runs to 18 residues. Per the germline V gene, CDR1 is LGHNA and CDR2 is YSLEER. Trimming took off 4 bases at V and 5 bases at J, with 24 bases between the two ends. The CDR3 loop reads CASSPAGGGIGGDNEQFF. The CDR3 nucleotides read TGCGCCAGCAGCCCGGCCGGTGGAGGAATCGGGGGAGACAATGAGCAGTTCTTC.

This clonotype appeared a few times. This sequence joins TRBV7-3 and TRBJ2-2; tentative D call: TRBD2 (6 bases). From germline, CDR1 is SGHTA and CDR2 FQGTGA. The CDR3 runs to 15 residues. V lost 1 base to trimming and J lost 6 bases, with 12 bases between them. CDR3 amino acids: CASSLNSGQAGELFF. As DNA, the CDR3 is TGTGCCAGCAGCTTAAATAGCGGCCAAGCCGGGGAGCTGTTTTTT.

This chain links TRBV24-1 with TRBJ2-7; D possibly matches TRBD1 or TRBD2 (5 bases each). Trimming took 4 bases from V and 4 from J, leaving 19 bases between them. Germline V CDR1 and CDR2: KGHDR, SFDVKD. CDR3 size: 16 residues. CDR3: CATSDLPGPFTYEQYF. CDR3 DNA sequence: TGTGCCACCAGTGACCTACCGGGACCCTTTACTTACGAGCAGTACTTC.

This clonotype showed up just a few times. This chain links TRBV4-2 with TRBJ2-7; D unclear. This CDR3 has 14 amino acids. Looked up from germline, CDR1 is LGHNA and CDR2 is YNFKEQ. V was pared by 0 bases and J by 2 bases, with 8 bases between. The CDR3 nucleotides read TGTGCCAGCAGCCAAGAAAGGGTCGCCTACGAGCAGTACTTC. Translation: CASSQERVAYEQYF.

This clonotype was seen at least ten times. Here the CDR3 reads CASSQEGWGYTF. The CDR3 DNA sequence: TGTGCCAGCAGCCAAGAGGGCTGGGGCTACACCTTC. The rearrangement uses TRBV4-2 and TRBJ1-2; D unclear. There are 12 residues in the CDR3. With 0 bases removed from V and 8 bases from J, the gap between germline ends came to 7 bases. Germline V gene data show CDR1 as LGHNA and CDR2 as YNFKEQ.

This clonotype has a handful of counts. The CDR3 sequence is CASSSEADTQYF. The CDR3 region has the DNA TGTGCCAGCAGCTCGGAAGCGGATACGCAGTATTTT. The gene calls are TRBV7-2 and TRBJ2-3; no firm D call. The V end was cut by 4 bases, the J end by 6 bases, with 8 bases between. The CDR3 is 12 residues long. Germline CDR1 SGHTA, CDR2 FQGNSA.

The sample holds a few counts of this clonotype. The CDR3 DNA reads TGCGCCAGCAGTGTTTCAGGGATGTCCTACAATGAGCAGTTCTTC. Residues: CASSVSGMSYNEQFF. The gene calls are TRBV10-1 and TRBJ2-1; possible D gene TRBD1, 5 bases. The CDR3 extends over 15 amino acids. The germline V and J ends were trimmed by 4 bases and 1 base, with 11 bases remaining between them. Germline V gene lookup returns CDR1 WNHNN and CDR2 SYGVQD (reference sequence).

This clonotype has a handful of counts. The chain joins TRBV7-7 to TRBJ2-5, with 11 bases matching TRBD2. Germline lookup yields CDR1 SSHAT and CDR2 FNYEAQ (reference sequence). This CDR3 is built from 18 residues. The trim removed 5 bases at V and 2 bases at J, leaving 13 bases unmatched. The CDR3 DNA reads as TGTGCCAGCAGCCAAGAGTTAGCGGGGGGGCCGGGGCAAGAGACCCAGTACTTC. This codes for CASSQELAGGPGQETQYF.

This clonotype was detected many times. The chain employs TRBV5-6 and TRBJ2-5; D gene uncertain. The CDR3 consists of 12 residues. V dropped 4 bases and J dropped 7 bases, with 11 bases sitting between them. Germline CDR1 and CDR2: SGHDT and YYEEEE. CDR3: CASSPTAGTQYF. CDR3 sequence (DNA): TGTGCCAGCAGCCCAACGGCCGGGACCCAGTACTTC.

This clonotype has only a few counts. V gene TRBV7-2 combines with J gene TRBJ1-4, with 9 bases matching TRBD1. Trimming at V came to 4 bases and at J to 0 bases, leaving 9 bases not matched to a gene. CDR3 length: 18 amino acids. The germline V gene encodes CDR1 SGHTA and CDR2 FQGNSA. CDR3 DNA sequence: TGTGCCAGCAGCTGGGACAGGGAGTATAGTGCAACTAATGAAAAACTGTTTTTT. Its translation is CASSWDREYSATNEKLFF. Filled out from reference TRBV7-2 and TRBJ1-4, the complete variable domain reads GAGVSQSPSNKVTEKGKDVELRCDPISGHTALYWYRQSLGQGLEFLIYFQGNSAPDKSGLPSDRFSAERTGGSVSTLTIQRTQQEDSAVYLCASSWDREYSATNEKLFFGSGTQLSVL.

In its sample, this clonotype was seen a few times. The V and J genes are TRBV12-3 or TRBV12-4 and TRBJ1-1; D perhaps matches TRBD1 (5 bases). The CDR3 contains 12 residues. The V gene lost 2 bases and the J gene lost 7 bases, with 8 bases spanning the gap. The CDR3 reads CASSLRDYEAFF. The CDR3 nucleotides read TGTGCCAGCAGTTTAAGGGACTATGAAGCTTTCTTT.

This clonotype has just a few counts. V and J are TRBV5-1 and TRBJ1-1; 7 nucleotides align to TRBD1. This CDR3 contains 15 residues. CDR1 and CDR2 (germline): SGHRS, YFSETQ. J gave up 5 bases and V 4 bases, and 11 bases lay outside the gene matches. This CDR3 is CASSPVDREGTEAFF. The DNA of the CDR3 is TGCGCCAGCAGCCCCGTAGACAGGGAGGGAACTGAAGCTTTCTTT.

A few counts support this clonotype. The CDR3 is CASSLADWAGGYNEQFF. The CDR3 DNA sequence: TGTGCCAGCAGCTTAGCGGATTGGGCGGGGGGGTACAATGAGCAGTTCTTC. The chain employs TRBV7-8 and TRBJ2-1; 9 nucleotides match TRBD2. This CDR3 is 17 amino acids long. CDR1 is SGHVS and CDR2 is FQNEAQ in the germline V gene. V lost 0 bases and J lost 4; bases outside the gene matches: 7.

The chain couples TRBV7-9 to TRBJ2-7; tentative D call: TRBD1 (5 bases). The germline CDR1 and CDR2 sequences are SEHNR and FQNEAQ (reference sequence). The CDR3 runs 14 residues. Trimming removed 3 bases from V and 3 bases from J, with 12 bases in between. CDR3 amino acids: CASSLDNGLYEQYF. Here the CDR3 DNA reads TGTGCCAGCAGCTTGGACAACGGGCTCTACGAGCAGTACTTC. Based on the CDR3 plus reference TRBV7-9 and TRBJ2-7, the full variable domain is DTGVSQNPRHKITKRGQNVTFRCDPISEHNRLYWYRQTLGQGPEFLTYFQNEAQLEKSRLLSDRFSAERPKGSFSTLEIQRTEQGDSAMYLCASSLDNGLYEQYFGPGTRLTVT.

This clonotype was counted many times. The CDR3 here is CSAQQGAGYYEQYV. CDR3 bases: TGCAGTGCGCAACAGGGGGCAGGTTATTACGAGCAGTACGTC. This rearrangement joins TRBV20-1 to TRBJ2-7, with 9 bases aligning to TRBD1. Germline CDR1 and CDR2: DFQATT and SNEGSKA (reference sequence). The CDR3 runs 14 residues. J gave up 4 bases and V 6 bases, and 10 bases lay outside the gene matches.

The chain couples TRBV12-3 or TRBV12-4 to TRBJ2-3; 9 nucleotides agree with TRBD2. With 3 bases clipped from V and 0 bases from J, the junction kept 1 base outside the gene matches. The length of the CDR3 is 15 residues. The CDR3 DNA follows: TGTGCCAGCAGTTTTGCGGGGGGGAGCACAGATACGCAGTATTTT. Translation gives CASSFAGGSTDTQYF.

V and J are TRBV9 and TRBJ2-3; D is perhaps TRBD2 (7 bases). The V end lost 1 base, the J end lost 5 bases, and 14 bases lay between the germline ends. The CDR3 is 15 amino acids. The V gene's germline CDR1 is SGDLS and CDR2 YYNGEE. CDR3 region: CASSVSRGGGDTQYF. CDR3 DNA: TGTGCCAGCAGCGTAAGCCGCGGGGGCGGAGATACGCAGTATTTT. The whole variable domain, filled in from reference TRBV9 and TRBJ2-3, reads DSGVTQTPKHLITATGQRVTLRCSPRSGDLSVYWYQQSLDQGLQFLIQYYNGEERAKGNILERFSAQQFPDLHSELNLSSLELGDSALYFCASSVSRGGGDTQYFGPGTRLTVL.

The chain recombines TRBV6-4 with TRBJ2-3, with 13 nucleotides matching TRBD2. V shed 5 bases, J shed 8 bases, and the junction held 10 bases outside the gene matches. Germline V gene sequence: CDR1 MRHNA, CDR2 SNTAGT. This CDR3 has 16 amino acids. CDR3: CASSPTGTSGDTTQYF. The CDR3, as DNA: TGTGCCAGCAGTCCTACCGGGACTAGCGGGGATACTACGCAGTATTTT.

The CDR3 sequence is CASAYPAGQHGELFF. In DNA, the CDR3 is TGTGCCAGCGCCTACCCGGCGGGCCAACACGGGGAGCTGTTTTTT. V gene TRBV7-9 combines with J gene TRBJ2-2; D perhaps matches TRBD2 (5 bases). The V gene lost 8 bases and the J gene lost 7 bases, with 20 bases spanning the gap. The CDR3 length is 15 residues. The germline V gene has CDR1 SEHNR and CDR2 FQNEAQ (reference sequence).

The chain links TRBV7-9 to TRBJ2-3; 11 nucleotides align to TRBD1. J was trimmed by 2 bases and V by 4 bases; bases with no gene match: 14. The V gene's germline CDR1 is SEHNR and CDR2 FQNEAQ (reference sequence). This CDR3 comprises 19 residues. CDR3 coding DNA: TGTGCCAGCAGCTCCATGTGGGGCCGGGACAGGGGGAACACAGATACGCAGTATTTT. It yields the protein CASSSMWGRDRGNTDTQYF.

The CDR3 region has the DNA TGTGCCAGCTCACCAAAGGGGACTAGCTTTCCTGTAAATACGCAGTATTTT. It is translated as CASSPKGTSFPVNTQYF. The chain is built from TRBV18 and TRBJ2-3; 9 bases line up with TRBD2. This CDR3 region has 17 residues. Germline CDR1 KGHSH, CDR2 LQKENI. V was clipped by 2 bases and J by 7 bases; unmatched bases: 13.

This rearrangement joins TRBV7-2 to TRBJ2-5; no firm D call. Trimming pared 5 bases from V and 0 bases from J, leaving 10 bases between. The CDR3 covers 14 residues. The germline V gene has CDR1 SGHTA and CDR2 FQGNSA. CDR3 in DNA: TGTGCCAGCAGCCAGACCTTCTACCAAGAGACCCAGTACTTC. As protein: CASSQTFYQETQYF.